The clone carrying this T cell receptor (beta chain) was picked up one time. The target antigen is unknown. CDR3 size: 16 residues. Germline values: CDR1 SGHRS, CDR2 YFSETQ. Trimming at V came to 0 bases and at J to 6 bases, leaving 8 bases not matched to a gene. TCRdb's copy holds only in-frame clones and misses some; the assay was immunoSEQ multiplex PCR. This repertoire shows 95,000 to 150,000 clones, approximately 90% found once; its top ten account for under 4.5%. These data belong to a study of T cell responses to AZD1222 COVID-19 vaccine. Study results and caveats: AZD1222 recipients seropositive at baseline numbered only 6 or 7. Close to half of all spike-specific TCRs reportedly target regions of the variants that are unmutated.

This specimen was peripheral blood, taken 28 days after the second dose of the MenACWY control vaccine. The chain combines TRBV5-1 with TRBJ2-3, with 9 positions matching TRBD2. This clonotype was obtained from an adult who received the MenACWY meningococcal vaccine as a control. The CDR3 loop reads CASSLALSGSGDTQYF. The CDR3 coding sequence is TGCGCCAGCAGCTTGGCACTTAGCGGGAGTGGTGATACGCAGTATTTT.